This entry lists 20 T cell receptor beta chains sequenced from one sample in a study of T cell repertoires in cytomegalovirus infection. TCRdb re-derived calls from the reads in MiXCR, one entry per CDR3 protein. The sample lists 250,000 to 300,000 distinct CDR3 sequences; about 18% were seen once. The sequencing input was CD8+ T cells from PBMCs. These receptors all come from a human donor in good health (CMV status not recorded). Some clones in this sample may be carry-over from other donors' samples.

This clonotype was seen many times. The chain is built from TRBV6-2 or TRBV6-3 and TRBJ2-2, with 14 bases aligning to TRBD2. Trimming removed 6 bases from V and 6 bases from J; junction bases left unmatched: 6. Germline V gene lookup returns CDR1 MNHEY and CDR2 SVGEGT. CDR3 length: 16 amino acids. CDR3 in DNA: TGTGCCAGCAGGAAGACTAGCGGGGGGGCTGCCGGGGAGCTGTTTTTT. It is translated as CASRKTSGGAAGELFF.

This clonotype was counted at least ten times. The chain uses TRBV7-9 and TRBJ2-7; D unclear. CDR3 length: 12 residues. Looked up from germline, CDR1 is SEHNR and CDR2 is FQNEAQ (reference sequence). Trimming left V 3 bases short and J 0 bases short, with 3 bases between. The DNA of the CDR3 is TGTGCCAGCAGCTTCATCTCCTACGAGCAGTACTTC. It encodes CASSFISYEQYF.

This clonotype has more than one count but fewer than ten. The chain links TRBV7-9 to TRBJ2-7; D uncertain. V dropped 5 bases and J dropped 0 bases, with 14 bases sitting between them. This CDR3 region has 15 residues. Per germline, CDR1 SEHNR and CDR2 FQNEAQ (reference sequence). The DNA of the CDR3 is TGTGCCAGCAGCCGGCTTCGGACGGACTCCTACGAGCAGTACTTC. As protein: CASSRLRTDSYEQYF.

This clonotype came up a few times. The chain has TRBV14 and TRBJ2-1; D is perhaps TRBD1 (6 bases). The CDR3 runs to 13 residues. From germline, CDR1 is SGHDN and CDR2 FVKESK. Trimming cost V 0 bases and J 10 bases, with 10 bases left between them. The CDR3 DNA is TGTGCCAGCAGCCAAGATTATCAGGGGGAGCAGTTCTTC. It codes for CASSQDYQGEQFF. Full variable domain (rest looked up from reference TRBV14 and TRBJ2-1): EAGVTQFPSHSVIEKGQTVTLRCDPISGHDNLYWYRRVMGKEIKFLLHFVKESKQDESGMPNNRFLAERTGGTYSTLKVQPAELEDSGVYFCASSQDYQGEQFFGPGTRLTVL.

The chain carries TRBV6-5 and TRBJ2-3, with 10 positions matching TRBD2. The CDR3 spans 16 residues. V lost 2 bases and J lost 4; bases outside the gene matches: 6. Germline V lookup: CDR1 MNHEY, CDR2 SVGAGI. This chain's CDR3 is CASSYDLAGGPDTQYF. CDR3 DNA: TGTGCCAGCAGTTACGACTTAGCGGGGGGCCCAGATACGCAGTATTTT.

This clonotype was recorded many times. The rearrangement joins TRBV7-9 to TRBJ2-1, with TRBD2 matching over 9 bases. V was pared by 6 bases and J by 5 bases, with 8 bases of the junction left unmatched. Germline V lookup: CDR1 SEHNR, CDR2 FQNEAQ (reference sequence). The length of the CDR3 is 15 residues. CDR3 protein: CASRPVTSGNNEQFF. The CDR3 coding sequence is TGTGCCAGCAGACCTGTGACTAGCGGAAACAATGAGCAGTTCTTC.

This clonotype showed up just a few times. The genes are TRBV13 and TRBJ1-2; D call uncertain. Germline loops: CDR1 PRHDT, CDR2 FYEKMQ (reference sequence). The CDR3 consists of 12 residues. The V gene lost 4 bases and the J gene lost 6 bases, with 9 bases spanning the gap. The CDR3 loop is CASSSTTHGYTF. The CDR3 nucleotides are TGTGCCAGCAGCTCTACGACTCATGGCTACACCTTC.

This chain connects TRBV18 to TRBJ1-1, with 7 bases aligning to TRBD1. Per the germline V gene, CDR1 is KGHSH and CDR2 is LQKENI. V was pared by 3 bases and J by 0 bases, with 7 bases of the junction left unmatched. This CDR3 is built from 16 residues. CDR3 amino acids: CASSPTRGEVNTEAFF. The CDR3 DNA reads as TGTGCCAGCTCACCGACCAGGGGGGAGGTGAACACTGAAGCTTTCTTT.

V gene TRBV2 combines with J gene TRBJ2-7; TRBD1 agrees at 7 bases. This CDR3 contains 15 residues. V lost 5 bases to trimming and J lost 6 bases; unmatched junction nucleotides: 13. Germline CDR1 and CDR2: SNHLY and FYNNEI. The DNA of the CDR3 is TGTGCCAGCAGTCAAAGCCGCAGGGGACAGACCGAGCAGTACTTC. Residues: CASSQSRRGQTEQYF.

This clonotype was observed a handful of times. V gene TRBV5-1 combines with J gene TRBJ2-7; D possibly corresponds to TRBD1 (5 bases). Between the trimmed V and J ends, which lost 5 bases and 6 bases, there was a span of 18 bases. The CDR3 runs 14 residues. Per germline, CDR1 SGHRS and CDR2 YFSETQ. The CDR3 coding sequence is TGCGCCAGCAGTGTCTACAGGCCCTCCAGCGAGCAGTACTTC. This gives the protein CASSVYRPSSEQYF.

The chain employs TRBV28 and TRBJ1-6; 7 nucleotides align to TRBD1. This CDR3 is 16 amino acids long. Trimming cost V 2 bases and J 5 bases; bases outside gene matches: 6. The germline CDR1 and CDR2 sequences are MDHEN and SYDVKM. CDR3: CASSLRSRGDNSPLHF. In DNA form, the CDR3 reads TGTGCCAGCAGTTTACGGAGCAGGGGGGATAATTCACCCCTCCACTTT.

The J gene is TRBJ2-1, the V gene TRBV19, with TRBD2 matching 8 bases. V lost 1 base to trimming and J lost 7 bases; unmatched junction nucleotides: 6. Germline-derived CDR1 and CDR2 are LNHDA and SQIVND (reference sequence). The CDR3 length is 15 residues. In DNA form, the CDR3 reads TGTGCCAGTAGTATAGGTCGGGGGGGCCTGAATGAGCAGTTCTTC. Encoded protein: CASSIGRGGLNEQFF.

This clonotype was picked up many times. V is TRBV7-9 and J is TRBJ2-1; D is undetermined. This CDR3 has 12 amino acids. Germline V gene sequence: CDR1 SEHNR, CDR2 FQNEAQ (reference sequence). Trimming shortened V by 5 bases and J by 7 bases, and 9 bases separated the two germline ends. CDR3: CASSGRTNEQFF. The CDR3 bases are TGTGCCAGCAGCGGGCGGACGAATGAGCAGTTCTTC.

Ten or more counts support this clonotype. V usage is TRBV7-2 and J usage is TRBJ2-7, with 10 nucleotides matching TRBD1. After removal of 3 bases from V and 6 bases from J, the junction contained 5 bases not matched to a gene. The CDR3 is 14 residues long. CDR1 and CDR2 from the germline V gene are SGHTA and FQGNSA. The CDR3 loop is CASSFGTGDSEQYF. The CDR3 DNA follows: TGTGCCAGCAGCTTTGGGACAGGGGATAGCGAGCAGTACTTC.

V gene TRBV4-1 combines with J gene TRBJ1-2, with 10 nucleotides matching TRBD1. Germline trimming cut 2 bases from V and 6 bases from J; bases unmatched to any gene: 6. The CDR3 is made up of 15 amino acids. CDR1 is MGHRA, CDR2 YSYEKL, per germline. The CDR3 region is CASSQPGQGRHGYTF. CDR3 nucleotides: TGCGCCAGCAGCCAACCGGGACAGGGGAGGCATGGCTACACCTTC.

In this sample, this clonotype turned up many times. The CDR3 sequence: CASSLVRLNTEAFF. CDR3 nucleotide sequence: TGTGCCAGCAGCTTAGTCAGATTGAACACTGAAGCTTTCTTT. The gene calls are TRBV7-9 and TRBJ1-1; D remains unclear. Germline values: CDR1 SEHNR, CDR2 FQNEAQ (reference sequence). Trimming shortened V by 1 base and J by 0 bases, and 6 bases separated the two germline ends. The CDR3 is made up of 14 amino acids. The whole variable domain, filled in from reference TRBV7-9 and TRBJ1-1, reads DTGVSQNPRHKITKRGQNVTFRCDPISEHNRLYWYRQTLGQGPEFLTYFQNEAQLEKSRLLSDRFSAERPKGSFSTLEIQRTEQGDSAMYLCASSLVRLNTEAFFGQGTRLTVV.

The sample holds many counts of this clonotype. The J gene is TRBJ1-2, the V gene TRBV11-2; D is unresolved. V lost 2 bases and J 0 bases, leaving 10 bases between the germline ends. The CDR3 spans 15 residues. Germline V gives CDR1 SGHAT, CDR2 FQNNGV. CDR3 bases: TGTGCCAGCAGCTTATGGTCCGAGTCTAACTATGGCTACACCTTC. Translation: CASSLWSESNYGYTF.

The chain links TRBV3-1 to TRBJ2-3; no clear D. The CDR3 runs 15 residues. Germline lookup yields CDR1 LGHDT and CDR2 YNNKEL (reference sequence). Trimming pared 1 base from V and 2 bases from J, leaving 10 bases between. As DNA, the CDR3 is TGTGCCAGCAGCCAAGGCGGAGAATACACAGATACGCAGTATTTT. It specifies CASSQGGEYTDTQYF.

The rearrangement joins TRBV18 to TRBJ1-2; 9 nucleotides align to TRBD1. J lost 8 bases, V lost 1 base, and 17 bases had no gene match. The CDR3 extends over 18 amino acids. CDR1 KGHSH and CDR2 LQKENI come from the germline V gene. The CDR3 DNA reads TGTGCCAGCTCACCACTTCTTTCCCGGGACAGGGAAACGGAAGGCTACACCTTC. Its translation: CASSPLLSRDRETEGYTF.

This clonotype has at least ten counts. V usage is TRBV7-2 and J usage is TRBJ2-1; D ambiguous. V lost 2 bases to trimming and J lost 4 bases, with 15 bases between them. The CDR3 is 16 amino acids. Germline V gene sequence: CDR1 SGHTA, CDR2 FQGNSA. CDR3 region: CASSLSGRYLYNEQFF. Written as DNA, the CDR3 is TGTGCCAGCAGCTTATCAGGTCGATACCTTTACAATGAGCAGTTCTTC.